Sequencing of this TCR beta chain was carried out in a study of regulatory T cells in long-lasting Graves disease. This clonotype has at least ten counts. Time point here: newly diagnosed GD, antithyroid drugs for less than 3 months. Extracted PBMC RNA gave rise to the TCR library. In germline, CDR1 is KGHSH, CDR2 LQKENI. Deletions cut 3 bases from V and 2 bases from J, with 7 bases between. The CDR3 has 13 residues. Construction of the TCR beta libraries employed iRepertoire HTBI primers in conjunction with Arm-PCR of CDR3 regions. TCRdb re-analysed the multiplex PCR reads in MiXCR, keeping a single row per CDR3 protein. There are about 500,000 distinct CDR3 sequences in the sample; about 12% occur only once, and 8.9% lies in the top ten. Another study also made use of these data, one on T cells in Graves' hyperthyroidism and ophthalmopathy.

Sample: peripheral blood mononuclear cells (PBMCs), taken at new diagnosis, from a patient treated with antithyroid drugs. This chain connects TRBV18 to TRBJ2-5; D remains unclear. The receptor comes from a woman younger than 45 with Graves disease. Here the CDR3 DNA reads TGTGCCAGCTCACCGGTCGGACAAGAGACCCAGTACTTC. Translated: CASSPVGQETQYF.